These 17 T cell receptor beta chains came from one sample sequenced in a study of PD-L1 blockade in urothelial cancer. The method was immunoSEQ multiplex PCR; TCRdb's version includes in-frame clones alone and lacks a portion of them. The profile covers tens of thousands of clones, with approximately 91% appearing a single time and over 9% taken by the ten largest. Time point of the sample: peripheral blood 6 weeks after treatment start. Source: PBMCs, taken around atezolizumab (anti-PD-L1) treatment. These receptors were collected from a man in his 60s with urothelial cancer.

This chain joins TRBV7-3 and TRBJ2-1; D remains unclear. The CDR3 runs 16 residues. Trimming stripped 5 bases from V and 5 bases from J, with 19 bases between. From germline, CDR1 is SGHTA and CDR2 FQGTGA. CDR3 region: CASSLSPYGFDNEQFF. CDR3 DNA sequence: TGTGCCAGCAGCCTCTCCCCTTATGGCTTTGACAATGAGCAGTTCTTC.

The rearrangement joins TRBV11-2 to TRBJ2-5; 9 bases fit TRBD2. V was pared by 1 base and J by 7 bases, with 13 bases of the junction left unmatched. The CDR3 is made up of 17 amino acids. Germline loops: CDR1 SGHAT, CDR2 FQNNGV. DNA for the CDR3: TGTGCCAGCAGCTTAGTGGGTGTGCCTAGCGGGGAGGGGACCCAGTACTTC. It translates to CASSLVGVPSGEGTQYF.

The genes are TRBV7-4 and TRBJ2-7; a possible D gene is TRBD2 (5 bases). The ends were cut back, 5 bases at V and 7 bases at J, with 12 bases in the middle. Germline V gene data show CDR1 as SGHVT and CDR2 as SQSDAQ. The CDR3 spans 12 residues. The DNA for the CDR3 is TGTGCCAGCAGCCGCCGACGAGGGGAGCAGTACTTC. It codes for CASSRRRGEQYF.

J is TRBJ1-5 and V is TRBV7-9; D remains ambiguous. CDR3 length equals 13 residues. V lost 5 bases and J 5 bases, leaving 10 bases between the germline ends. Germline lookup yields CDR1 SEHNR and CDR2 FQNEAQ (reference sequence). CDR3 residues: CASSLGLHQPQHF. DNA for the CDR3: TGTGCCAGCAGCCTTGGACTACATCAGCCCCAGCATTTT.

The V call is TRBV2, the J call TRBJ2-7, with 12 bases aligning to TRBD2. The CDR3 contains 14 residues. Germline V gene sequence: CDR1 SNHLY, CDR2 FYNNEI. V lost 4 bases to trimming and J lost 2 bases; unmatched junction nucleotides: 0. CDR3 residues: CASSGLAGAYEQYF. The DNA of the CDR3 is TGTGCCAGCAGTGGACTAGCGGGGGCCTACGAGCAGTACTTC.

This clone was counted only a few times. This chain uses TRBV11-1 with TRBJ1-2; 7 bases agree with TRBD1. In germline, CDR1 is SGHAT, CDR2 FQDESV (reference sequence). The CDR3 covers 14 residues. Germline trimming cut 5 bases from V and 8 bases from J; bases unmatched to any gene: 11. In DNA, the CDR3 is TGTGCCAGCAGCAAGGGACAGTCTTTTTTCGGCTACACCTTC. As protein: CASSKGQSFFGYTF.

V gene TRBV19 combines with J gene TRBJ2-7; 9 nucleotides align to TRBD2. The CDR3 is 14 residues long. With 3 bases clipped from V and 6 bases from J, the junction kept 6 bases outside the gene matches. CDR1 and CDR2 from the germline V gene are LNHDA and SQIVND (reference sequence). The CDR3 is CASSISGGRAEQYF. CDR3 coding DNA: TGTGCCAGTAGTATTAGCGGGGGACGGGCCGAGCAGTACTTC.

This chain joins TRBV30 and TRBJ1-5; perhaps TRBD1 as D (5 bases). Germline V gene lookup returns CDR1 GTSNPN and CDR2 SVGIG (reference sequence). The CDR3 sequence is 13 residues long. Trimming shortened V by 5 bases and J by 5 bases, and 13 bases separated the two germline ends. CDR3 residues: CAWGRGVDQPQHF. CDR3 in DNA: TGTGCCTGGGGCCGGGGGGTGGATCAGCCCCAGCATTTT.

The V gene is TRBV10-3, the J gene TRBJ1-4; 11 bases align to TRBD1. The germline CDR1 and CDR2 sequences are ENHRY and SYGVKD. V dropped 8 bases and J dropped 8; count of bases not matched to a gene: 1. The CDR3 loop spans 12 amino acids. The CDR3 spells CAIGTGGEKLFF. Here the CDR3 DNA reads TGTGCCATCGGGACAGGGGGAGAAAAACTGTTTTTT.

This clone was detected a few times. This chain uses TRBV6-5 with TRBJ2-7, with 9 bases lining up with TRBD1. Germline V gives CDR1 MNHEY, CDR2 SVGAGI. Germline trimming cut 2 bases from V and 3 bases from J; bases unmatched to any gene: 5. The CDR3 spans 15 residues. Written as DNA, the CDR3 is TGTGCCAGCAGTTACGGACAGGGGTGGAACTACGAGCAGTACTTC. Its protein is CASSYGQGWNYEQYF.

The V and J genes are TRBV6-1 and TRBJ1-1, with unresolved D. Trimming shortened V by 8 bases and J by 6 bases, and 7 bases separated the two germline ends. This CDR3 region has 10 residues. Germline CDR1 reads MNHNS; CDR2 reads SASEGT. In nucleotides, the CDR3 is TGTGCCAGCTTGGGCTCTGAAGCTTTCTTT. Its protein is CASLGSEAFF.

The gene calls are TRBV5-1 and TRBJ2-1; weak D call: TRBD2 (6 bases). CDR1 is SGHRS, CDR2 YFSETQ, per germline. Deletions cut 0 bases from V and 0 bases from J, with 10 bases between. The CDR3 loop spans 16 amino acids. CDR3 DNA: TGCGCCAGCAGCTTGGACGGCGGGGACTCCTACAATGAGCAGTTCTTC. Translating it yields CASSLDGGDSYNEQFF.

The genes are TRBV11-3 and TRBJ2-1; a weak D match, TRBD1 (6 bases). Germline V lookup: CDR1 SGHNT, CDR2 YENEEA. The CDR3 extends over 14 amino acids. The V end was cut by 3 bases, the J end by 0 bases, with 6 bases between. Written as DNA, the CDR3 is TGTGCCAGCAGCTTGGACAGCTCCTACAATGAGCAGTTCTTC. Its protein product is CASSLDSSYNEQFF.

This chain joins TRBV10-2 and TRBJ1-5; no definite D call. Germline V lookup: CDR1 WSHSY, CDR2 SAAADI. The CDR3 is made up of 15 amino acids. V was shortened by 6 bases and J by 4 bases, with 16 bases between the two germline ends. The CDR3 region has the DNA TGCGCCAGCAGGAGAGACGGGGATCCGAATCAGCCCCAGCATTTT. Translated: CASRRDGDPNQPQHF.

This chain uses TRBV5-6 with TRBJ2-1, with TRBD1 matching 7 bases. V lost 1 base, J lost 6 bases, and 7 bases stayed unmatched. This CDR3 spans 15 amino acids. The germline CDR1 and CDR2 sequences are SGHDT and YYEEEE. The CDR3 DNA reads TGTGCCAGCAGCTTGATCACAGGGGTTATCAATGAGCAGTTCTTC. As protein: CASSLITGVINEQFF.

This sequence joins TRBV2 and TRBJ2-5, with D possibly matching TRBD2 (6 bases). The V gene's germline CDR1 is SNHLY and CDR2 FYNNEI. Trimming took 3 bases from V and 2 from J, leaving 10 bases between them. The CDR3 loop spans 14 amino acids. The CDR3 DNA is TGTGCCAGCAGTGAGACGGGAGAACAAGAGACCCAGTACTTC. It specifies CASSETGEQETQYF.

This clone turned up a few times. J is TRBJ1-1 and V is TRBV2; D remains unclear. CDR1 and CDR2 from the germline V gene are SNHLY and FYNNEI. The CDR3 is 14 amino acids. V lost 4 bases to trimming and J lost 1 base, with 10 bases between them. CDR3 coding DNA: TGTGCCAGCAGTGCTCCGGGAAGGAACACTGAAGCTTTCTTT. Protein sequence: CASSAPGRNTEAFF.